These 30 T cell receptor beta chains share one sample of origin, sequenced in a study of OX40 agonist ivuxolimab in advanced cancers. Sequenced by immunoSEQ multiplex PCR; TCRdb stores in-frame clones only, minus some. The data show some 97,000 clones, with approximately 89% seen just once and about 0.15% held by the top ten. The sample was CD4+ or CD8+ T cells sorted from blood, taken in a trial of the OX40 agonist ivuxolimab. The receptors come from an adult with an advanced solid tumor such as melanoma, head and neck, liver or kidney cancer.

The chain links TRBV7-8 to TRBJ2-2; D is perhaps TRBD1 (5 bases). Trimming cost V 1 base and J 6 bases, with 9 bases left between them. The length of the CDR3 is 14 residues. Germline CDR1 SGHVS, CDR2 FQNEAQ. CDR3 loop: CASSLDQGAGELFF. CDR3 sequence (DNA): TGTGCCAGCAGCTTAGATCAGGGCGCCGGGGAGCTGTTTTTT.

The chain employs TRBV5-4 and TRBJ1-2; tentative D call: TRBD1 (5 bases). Germline assignment: CDR1 SGHNT and CDR2 YYREEE (reference sequence). The CDR3 sequence is 14 residues long. In DNA, the CDR3 is TGTGTCGGGCGCTCGGGACCTCGGAACTATGGCTACACCTTC. Its protein product is CVGRSGPRNYGYTF.

This clone was observed a single time. The chain couples TRBV6-5 to TRBJ1-2; D call uncertain. The CDR3 has 13 amino acids. Germline loops: CDR1 MNHEY, CDR2 SVGAGI. Deletions cut 6 bases from V and 2 bases from J, with 10 bases between. The CDR3 DNA sequence: TGTGCCAGCAGCCGCGCCCTCAACTATGGCTACACCTTC. This encodes CASSRALNYGYTF.

The chain couples TRBV20-1 to TRBJ2-1; D is unresolved. CDR1 is DFQATT, CDR2 SNEGSKA, per germline (reference sequence). The CDR3 consists of 11 residues. V shed 6 bases and J shed 9 bases, with 12 bases lying between them. DNA for the CDR3: TGCAGTGCCACACTTGGGGTTGAGCAGTTCTTC. This translates into CSATLGVEQFF.

V and J are TRBV19 and TRBJ1-1; no reliable D call. Trimming stripped 4 bases from V and 11 bases from J, with 14 bases between. The CDR3 is made up of 12 amino acids. The V gene's germline CDR1 is LNHDA and CDR2 SQIVND (reference sequence). The CDR3 DNA follows: TGTGCCAGTAGTAGTTGGCGGGAAGGGGCTTTCTTT. Translated: CASSSWREGAFF.

This clone appeared a single time. The chain carries TRBV18 and TRBJ1-2; 9 bases map to TRBD1. Germline values: CDR1 KGHSH, CDR2 LQKENI. This CDR3 has 16 residues. Germline trimming cut 4 bases from V and 8 bases from J; bases unmatched to any gene: 14. CDR3: CASSLARGQGQVGYTF. The DNA of the CDR3 is TGTGCCAGCTCACTCGCCCGGGGACAGGGCCAGGTCGGCTACACCTTC.

This chain uses TRBV2 with TRBJ1-4; D gene unclear. CDR1 SNHLY and CDR2 FYNNEI come from the germline V gene. The CDR3 is 15 residues long. V was trimmed by 4 bases and J by 3 bases, leaving 12 bases between them. CDR3 nucleotide sequence: TGTGCCAGCAGTGGGTGGGATTGGTCTAATGAAAAACTGTTTTTT. Residues: CASSGWDWSNEKLFF.

This clone came up once. The gene calls are TRBV7-3 and TRBJ2-2; D gene ambiguous. The CDR3 length is 16 residues. The germline gives CDR1 SGHTA, CDR2 FQGTGA. Trimming left V 2 bases short and J 0 bases short, with 10 bases between. DNA of the CDR3: TGTGCCAGCAGCTTATTTCGGCAGGCGAACACCGGGGAGCTGTTTTTT. It is translated as CASSLFRQANTGELFF. Using reference TRBV7-3 and TRBJ2-2 for the parts outside the CDR3, the full variable domain is GAGVSQTPSNKVTEKGKYVELRCDPISGHTALYWYRQSLGQGPEFLIYFQGTGAADDSGLPNDRFFAVRPEGSVSTLKIQRTERGDSAVYLCASSLFRQANTGELFFGEGSRLTVL.

As for this clone: Other DNA sequences in the same sample also yield this CDR3. This chain connects TRBV7-9 to TRBJ2-7; a weak D match, TRBD2 (6 bases). The CDR3 runs to 11 residues. Per the germline V gene, CDR1 is SEHNR and CDR2 is FQNEAQ (reference sequence). Trimming stripped 7 bases from V and 5 bases from J, with 9 bases between. The CDR3 here is CASTPGDEQYF. DNA of the CDR3: TGTGCCAGCACCCCGGGGGACGAGCAGTACTTC.

This chain joins TRBV6-4 and TRBJ2-1; 9 bases fit TRBD2. The CDR3 is made up of 14 amino acids. V dropped 5 bases and J dropped 9; count of bases not matched to a gene: 8. CDR1 and CDR2 from the germline V gene are MRHNA and SNTAGT. The CDR3 region has the DNA TGTGCCAGCAGTTCTATAGCGGGGGTGGGTGAGCAGTTCTTC. It yields the protein CASSSIAGVGEQFF.

The chain employs TRBV7-9 and TRBJ1-2, with a possible D match to TRBD1 (5 bases). The CDR3 runs 17 residues. Between the trimmed V and J ends, which lost 1 base and 1 base, there was a span of 16 bases. Germline CDR1 SEHNR, CDR2 FQNEAQ (reference sequence). This chain's CDR3 is CASSLGFGTGVNYGYTF. CDR3 in DNA: TGTGCCAGCAGCTTAGGATTCGGGACGGGGGTTAACTATGGCTACACCTTC.

The chain combines TRBV7-9 with TRBJ1-4; D not certain. V was cut by 4 bases and J by 0 bases, with 6 bases left in between. CDR3 length equals 14 residues. The germline CDR1 and CDR2 sequences are SEHNR and FQNEAQ (reference sequence). Here the CDR3 reads CASSSRATNEKLFF. In DNA, the CDR3 is TGTGCCAGCAGCTCGAGGGCAACTAATGAAAAACTGTTTTTT. The whole variable domain, filled in from reference TRBV7-9 and TRBJ1-4, reads DTGVSQNPRHKITKRGQNVTFRCDPISEHNRLYWYRQTLGQGPEFLTYFQNEAQLEKSRLLSDRFSAERPKGSFSTLEIQRTEQGDSAMYLCASSSRATNEKLFFGSGTQLSVL.

This clone appeared a single time. The junction differs from germline at one of its ends, possibly a read error. This rearrangement joins TRBV6-1 to TRBJ2-2, with D possibly TRBD1 on 8 matching bases. Germline V gene lookup returns CDR1 MNHNS and CDR2 SASEGT. This CDR3 is 14 amino acids long. In DNA, the CDR3 is TGTGCCAGCAACAGGGGGACTAACACCGGGGAGCCGTTTTTT. Translated: CASNRGTNTGEPFF.

CDR3 sequence reads: CASSEHIPFVGSPLHF. As DNA, the CDR3 is TGTGCCAGCAGTGAACATATCCCTTTTGTCGGTTCACCCCTCCACTTT. The rearrangement links TRBV2 to TRBJ1-6, with D unclear. Germline V lookup: CDR1 SNHLY, CDR2 FYNNEI. V was trimmed by 2 bases and J by 9 bases, leaving 17 bases between them. This CDR3 contains 16 residues.

V usage is TRBV2 and J usage is TRBJ1-1; D is unresolved. The CDR3 totals 13 residues. Germline V gene data show CDR1 as SNHLY and CDR2 as FYNNEI. Trimming left V 8 bases short and J 2 bases short, with 12 bases between. The DNA of the CDR3 is TGTGCCAGCCGATCGACATTTAACACTGAAGCTTTCTTT. Its protein product is CASRSTFNTEAFF.

J is TRBJ1-4 and V is TRBV5-1, with TRBD1 matching over 9 bases. The junction had 5 bases not matched to a gene; V was cut back by 0 bases and J by 8 bases. Germline CDR1 and CDR2: SGHRS and YFSETQ. The CDR3 has 15 residues. CDR3 protein: CASSLGGQGTEKLFF. The CDR3 DNA is TGCGCCAGCAGCTTGGGGGGACAGGGAACCGAAAAACTGTTTTTT.

The rearrangement links TRBV7-9 to TRBJ1-2; TRBD1 agrees at 7 bases. With 5 bases clipped from V and 0 bases from J, the junction kept 3 bases outside the gene matches. Germline-derived CDR1 and CDR2 are SEHNR and FQNEAQ (reference sequence). The CDR3 runs 14 residues. CDR3 sequence: CASSRQGANYGYTF. The CDR3 nucleotides read TGTGCCAGCAGCCGGCAGGGGGCTAACTATGGCTACACCTTC.

The chain couples TRBV2 to TRBJ2-3, with D perhaps TRBD2 (5 bases). The CDR3 spans 15 residues. Germline CDR1 and CDR2: SNHLY and FYNNEI. The V and J ends lost 3 bases and 1 base respectively, with 11 bases between them. DNA for the CDR3: TGTGCCAGCAGTGAGTCAGGACTGGGCACAGATACGCAGTATTTT. It specifies CASSESGLGTDTQYF.

V is TRBV27 and J is TRBJ2-4; D unclear. Per germline, CDR1 MNHEY and CDR2 SMNVEV (reference sequence). Trimming took 4 bases from V and 1 from J, leaving 20 bases between them. The CDR3 is 18 amino acids. CDR3 protein: CASSSTKPAQKAKNIQYF. The CDR3 DNA sequence: TGTGCCAGCAGTTCAACTAAACCGGCTCAAAAGGCCAAAAACATTCAGTACTTC.

The chain links TRBV5-1 to TRBJ2-5; no clear D gene. V dropped 1 base and J dropped 7 bases, with 5 bases sitting between them. There are 11 residues in the CDR3. The germline V gene encodes CDR1 SGHRS and CDR2 YFSETQ. The CDR3 here is CASSLYGTQYF. The CDR3, as DNA: TGCGCCAGCAGCTTGTACGGGACCCAGTACTTC.

The chain links TRBV5-1 to TRBJ2-5, with D tentatively TRBD1 or TRBD2 (5 bases each). Germline CDR1 SGHRS, CDR2 YFSETQ. The CDR3 contains 14 residues. Trimming took 1 base from V and 5 from J, leaving 12 bases between them. The CDR3, as DNA: TGCGCCAGCAGCTTGAATACGGGGCAGGAGACCCAGTACTTC. Translation gives CASSLNTGQETQYF.

This chain connects TRBV20-1 to TRBJ2-1, with 7 bases identical to TRBD1. The CDR3 contains 11 residues. J was trimmed by 5 bases and V by 7 bases; bases with no gene match: 2. The germline V gene encodes CDR1 DFQATT and CDR2 SNEGSKA (reference sequence). CDR3 sequence reads: CSGDSHNEQFF. CDR3 in DNA: TGCAGTGGGGACAGCCACAATGAGCAGTTCTTC.

J is TRBJ2-1 and V is TRBV7-6; D might be TRBD2 (5 bases). Trimming took off 2 bases at V and 5 bases at J, with 16 bases between the two ends. The CDR3 extends over 16 amino acids. Germline V CDR1 and CDR2: SGHVS, FNYEAQ. CDR3 sequence (DNA): TGTGCCAGCAGCTTACTCGCAGTCTCCGGGAACAATGAGCAGTTCTTC. Protein product: CASSLLAVSGNNEQFF.

This CDR3 reads CASSNTGVSQPQHF. The CDR3 bases are TGTGCCAGCAGCAATACAGGGGTGTCACAGCCCCAGCATTTT. V usage is TRBV6-5 and J usage is TRBJ1-5, with 7 bases that match TRBD1. This CDR3 contains 14 residues. Per germline, CDR1 MNHEY and CDR2 SVGAGI. J gave up 7 bases and V 6 bases, and 9 bases lay outside the gene matches.

This clone was detected once. J is TRBJ2-1 and V is TRBV6-5; TRBD2 agrees at 11 bases. Looked up from germline, CDR1 is MNHEY and CDR2 is SVGAGI. V shed 6 bases and J 3 bases; nucleotides not matched to a gene: 4. The length of the CDR3 is 15 residues. This CDR3 reads CASRETSGIYNEQFF. The DNA of the CDR3 is TGTGCCAGCAGGGAGACTAGCGGGATCTACAATGAGCAGTTCTTC.

This clone was counted a single time. The chain carries TRBV5-1 and TRBJ2-1; 12 nucleotides agree with TRBD1. CDR3 length equals 16 residues. Germline V CDR1 and CDR2: SGHRS, YFSETQ. The J segment lost 9 bases and the V segment lost 6 bases, leaving 13 bases of the junction unmatched. CDR3 sequence (DNA): TGCGCCAGCACTACCCCCGGGACAGGGGGCTCGGGTGAGCAGTTCTTC. As protein: CASTTPGTGGSGEQFF. Full variable domain (rest looked up from reference TRBV5-1 and TRBJ2-1): KAGVTQTPRYLIKTRGQQVTLSCSPISGHRSVSWYQQTPGQGLQFLFEYFSETQRNKGNFPGRFSGRQFSNSRSEMNVSTLELGDSALYLCASTTPGTGGSGEQFFGPGTRLTVL.

This chain joins TRBV6-6 and TRBJ2-2; D is possibly TRBD1 or TRBD2 (5 bases each). Germline V gene sequence: CDR1 MNHNY, CDR2 SVGAGI (reference sequence). CDR3 length: 16 amino acids. Trimming shortened V by 5 bases and J by 0 bases, and 13 bases separated the two germline ends. CDR3: CASSPGRGANTGELFF. The CDR3 DNA reads TGTGCCAGCAGTCCAGGGAGAGGTGCGAACACCGGGGAGCTGTTTTTT.

V gene TRBV2 combines with J gene TRBJ2-7, with 8 bases lining up with TRBD1. This CDR3 comprises 14 residues. Looked up from germline, CDR1 is SNHLY and CDR2 is FYNNEI. The J segment lost 3 bases and the V segment lost 6 bases, leaving 7 bases of the junction unmatched. In DNA form, the CDR3 reads TGTGCCAGCAGGGACAGGGTGTCCAGCTACGAGCAGTACTTC. Encoded protein: CASRDRVSSYEQYF.

This clone was recorded a few times. The V gene is TRBV7-3, the J gene TRBJ2-1; 10 nucleotides align to TRBD2. V shed 4 bases, J shed 4 bases, and the junction held 4 bases outside the gene matches. CDR1 and CDR2 (germline): SGHTA, FQGTGA. This CDR3 region has 15 residues. CDR3: CASSSTSGNYNEQFF. For the CDR3, the DNA is TGTGCCAGCAGCTCCACTAGCGGGAATTACAATGAGCAGTTCTTC.

The V gene is TRBV6-6, the J gene TRBJ1-2; 7 positions match TRBD1. Trimming took 8 bases from V and 7 from J; bases not matched to a gene: 10. CDR1 is MNHNY, CDR2 SVGAGI, per germline (reference sequence). The CDR3 has 13 residues. The DNA for the CDR3 is TGTGCCAGCTGCCCCGACAGGGAGTCTGGCTACACCTTC. Translating it yields CASCPDRESGYTF.